The following is a T cell receptor (beta chain) sequence with its context. Its antigen is currently unknown. This sample stems from a study of cytomegalovirus exposure and HLA in healthy donors. Germline assignment: CDR1 LNHDA and CDR2 SQIVND (reference sequence). The junction had 4 bases not matched to a gene; V was cut back by 6 bases and J by 1 base. This CDR3 comprises 16 residues. Study-level findings and limits: The study assumed roughly uniform donor sequencing depth for presence/absence analyses.

A multiplex PCR was run with 60 Vbeta primers and 13 Jbeta primers. TCRdb keeps only in-frame clones here, not all; method: immunoSEQ multiplex PCR. The sample is made up of fewer than 110,000 clones, and the top ten hold about 3% of it. This TCR came from a man aged 35 to 55 in good health and CMV-seronegative. The V and J genes are TRBV19 and TRBJ2-7, with TRBD2 identical over 15 bases. The specimen sequenced was PBMCs. CDR3 DNA: TGTGCCAGTAGCCTGGGGACTAGCGGGAGGTCCTACGAGCAGTACTTC. Translation gives CASSLGTSGRSYEQYF.